Each of the 15 T cell receptor beta chains below was sequenced from the same sample in a study of blood T cell repertoires in COVID-19 (TCRdb year 2020). The library was generated by the immunoSEQ multiplex PCR assay. TCRdb's version of the immuneACCESS table is confined to in-frame rearrangements and falls short of the full clone set. An unresolved V gene accounts for under half of the shortfall where checked; the remainder is of unknown origin. Across this sample there are some 65,000 clones, with about 90% seen only once. 0.52% of the sample is held by the ten biggest clonotypes. Sequenced material: peripheral blood. All receptors come from a man aged 50-59 years with COVID-19, enrolled during active disease.

This sequence joins TRBV6-4 and TRBJ1-2; TRBD1 might be the D (6 bases). V dropped 6 bases and J dropped 0 bases, with 17 bases sitting between them. CDR3 size: 16 residues. Germline V gives CDR1 MRHNA, CDR2 SNTAGT. In DNA, the CDR3 is TGTGCCAGCAGCGACGCCCCAGGGGAGCCTAACTATGGCTACACCTTC. Translation gives CASSDAPGEPNYGYTF.

This clone was recorded only once. This CDR3 is also generated by other DNA sequences in the sample. V and J are TRBV4-2 and TRBJ1-2, with D possibly matching TRBD1 (5 bases). The V end lost 1 base, the J end lost 8 bases, and 23 bases lay between the germline ends. The germline gives CDR1 LGHNA, CDR2 YNFKEQ. This CDR3 has 17 amino acids. The chain's CDR3 is CASSQVLAFGPGGGYTF. The CDR3 coding sequence is TGTGCCAGCAGCCAAGTTCTTGCGTTCGGGCCTGGGGGGGGCTACACCTTC.

In its sample, this clone was seen once. The chain links TRBV6-4 to TRBJ1-1; unclear D gene. The CDR3 length is 14 residues. V dropped 8 bases and J dropped 3 bases, with 16 bases sitting between them. Germline values: CDR1 MRHNA, CDR2 SNTAGT. The CDR3 sequence: CASRRGLRDTEAFF. As DNA, the CDR3 is TGTGCCAGCCGCCGCGGGTTGCGGGACACTGAAGCTTTCTTT.

V is TRBV5-1 and J is TRBJ1-5; TRBD1 matches at 7 bases. CDR3 length equals 13 residues. J was trimmed by 7 bases and V by 7 bases; bases with no gene match: 8. Germline V CDR1 and CDR2: SGHRS, YFSETQ. Written as DNA, the CDR3 is TGCGCCAGCGCGAAGGGGGCAGAACAGCCCCAGCATTTT. This gives the protein CASAKGAEQPQHF.

The CDR3 sequence: CASSSSGFSYEQYF. As DNA, the CDR3 is TGTGCCAGCAGTTCTAGCGGGTTCTCCTACGAGCAGTACTTC. This chain joins TRBV28 and TRBJ2-7, with 8 bases matching TRBD2. V was pared by 4 bases and J by 0 bases, with 2 bases of the junction left unmatched. Germline V lookup: CDR1 MDHEN, CDR2 SYDVKM. There are 14 residues in the CDR3.

This rearrangement joins TRBV27 to TRBJ2-1; 8 bases match TRBD1. V trimming: 2 bases; J trimming: 7 bases; junction bases outside the gene matches: 16. CDR1 and CDR2 from the germline V gene are MNHEY and SMNVEV (reference sequence). The CDR3 length is 18 residues. As DNA, the CDR3 is TGTGCCAGCAGTTTACGAAGACCGGGACAGGTGATAGTGAATGAGCAGTTCTTC. Translated: CASSLRRPGQVIVNEQFF.

The chain links TRBV13 to TRBJ1-4; 8 bases fit TRBD1. From germline, CDR1 is PRHDT and CDR2 FYEKMQ (reference sequence). The V gene end was trimmed by 6 bases and the J gene end by 7 bases; junction bases not matched to a gene: 7. CDR3 length: 14 residues. The CDR3 region has the DNA TGTGCCAGCAGATATACAGGGGGGACTGAAAAACTGTTTTTT. Translated: CASRYTGGTEKLFF.

The chain joins TRBV15 to TRBJ2-3; D is ambiguous. Germline V CDR1 and CDR2: LNHNV, YYDKDF (reference sequence). V gave up 0 bases and J gave up 4 bases, with 11 bases separating them. The CDR3 runs 15 residues. The CDR3 spells CATSRDWVASDTQYF. CDR3 nucleotide sequence: TGTGCCACCAGCAGAGATTGGGTAGCCTCAGATACGCAGTATTTT.

The rearrangement uses TRBV7-8 and TRBJ2-3, with a possible D match to TRBD2 (6 bases). Germline V gene data show CDR1 as SGHVS and CDR2 as FQNEAQ. Trimming shortened V by 5 bases and J by 1 base, and 22 bases separated the two germline ends. The CDR3 has 18 residues. CDR3 coding DNA: TGTGCCAGCAGCCCCTATGGGGGTTTCCCGGGAGGCACAGATACGCAGTATTTT. This gives the protein CASSPYGGFPGGTDTQYF.

This clone showed up just a few times. The chain has TRBV27 and TRBJ1-2; TRBD1 matches at 7 bases. V was clipped by 4 bases and J by 4 bases; unmatched bases: 6. The CDR3 extends over 14 amino acids. Germline CDR1 and CDR2: MNHEY and SMNVEV (reference sequence). The CDR3 loop is CASSSDRALYGYTF. The DNA of the CDR3 is TGTGCCAGCAGTTCCGACAGGGCCCTCTATGGCTACACCTTC.

DNA for the CDR3: TGCGCCAGCAGCTCACAGGGTGAGAATTCACCCCTCCACTTT. Encoded protein: CASSSQGENSPLHF. The V and J genes are TRBV5-1 and TRBJ1-6, with D perhaps matching TRBD1 (6 bases). Germline CDR1 is SGHRS and CDR2 is YFSETQ. V was trimmed by 3 bases and J by 7 bases, leaving 11 bases between them. The CDR3 sequence is 14 residues long. The whole variable domain, filled in from reference TRBV5-1 and TRBJ1-6, reads KAGVTQTPRYLIKTRGQQVTLSCSPISGHRSVSWYQQTPGQGLQFLFEYFSETQRNKGNFPGRFSGRQFSNSRSEMNVSTLELGDSALYLCASSSQGENSPLHFGNGTRLTVT.

Only a few counts were recorded for this clone. The chain joins TRBV11-2 to TRBJ1-4, with D possibly TRBD1 on 5 matching bases. Germline V gene data show CDR1 as SGHAT and CDR2 as FQNNGV. This CDR3 has 15 residues. The germline V and J ends were trimmed by 1 base and 0 bases, with 6 bases remaining between them. This CDR3 is CASSLVGATNEKLFF. CDR3 DNA sequence: TGTGCCAGCAGCTTAGTAGGGGCAACTAATGAAAAACTGTTTTTT.

This chain joins TRBV19 and TRBJ1-5; 8 bases align to TRBD1. From germline, CDR1 is LNHDA and CDR2 SQIVND (reference sequence). Trimming removed 8 bases from V and 1 base from J; junction bases left unmatched: 4. CDR3 length: 14 amino acids. CDR3 nucleotide sequence: TGTGCCAGTCTTCGGACAGGGAGCAATCAGCCCCAGCATTTT. It yields the protein CASLRTGSNQPQHF. Together with reference TRBV19 and TRBJ1-5, the CDR3 gives the full variable domain: DGGITQSPKYLFRKEGQNVTLSCEQNLNHDAMYWYRQDPGQGLRLIYYSQIVNDFQKGDIAEGYSVSREKKESFPLTVTSAQKNPTAFYLCASLRTGSNQPQHFGDGTRLSIL.

The V call is TRBV5-4, the J call TRBJ2-7; 8 bases line up with TRBD1. CDR3 length: 15 residues. Trimming removed 4 bases from V and 7 bases from J; junction bases left unmatched: 13. Per the germline V gene, CDR1 is SGHNT and CDR2 is YYREEE (reference sequence). The CDR3 coding sequence is TGTGCCAGCAGCCCGACCGGGACAGGAGCGAGTGAGCAGTACTTC. Amino acid sequence: CASSPTGTGASEQYF.

The chain links TRBV18 to TRBJ2-7; 7 bases agree with TRBD1. Germline V lookup: CDR1 KGHSH, CDR2 LQKENI. V lost 0 bases and J lost 0; bases outside the gene matches: 5. This CDR3 contains 16 residues. CDR3 sequence (DNA): TGTGCCAGCTCACCACCGAGGGGACAGAGCTCCTACGAGCAGTACTTC. Translated: CASSPPRGQSSYEQYF.